This TCR beta chain was obtained from a study of a mutant IDH1 vaccine in newly diagnosed glioma. Some clones are missing from TCRdb's copy, which holds only in-frame ones; the method was immunoSEQ multiplex PCR. The sample yields approximately 61,000 clones, roughly 80% seen once. Indicated time point: week 11, during vaccination. Every vaccination contained 300 ug of the mutant IDH1 20-mer peptide and was paired with topical imiquimod. This clone was seen a single time. Antigen unknown. The length of the CDR3 is 15 residues. The germline CDR1 and CDR2 sequences are LGHNA and YSLEER. The ends lost 0 bases at V and 2 bases at J; junction bases unmatched: 4.

The sequence derives from a man over 45 with glioma. This sample comprised PBMCs, obtained from a glioma patient whose treatment included an IDH1 peptide vaccine. The J gene is TRBJ2-7, the V gene TRBV4-3, with TRBD1 identical over 7 bases. In DNA form, the CDR3 reads TGCGCCAGCAGCCAAGAGGTCCAGGGGGCCTACGAGCAGTACTTC. Translated, it gives CASSQEVQGAYEQYF.